Presented here are 14 T cell receptor beta chains from one specimen sequenced in a study of CD8+CD57+ T cells in acquired aplastic anemia (dated by TCRdb to the late 2010s). Sequenced on an Illumina HiSeq 2000. TCR beta VDJ combination and CDR3 sequence profiling used genomic DNA as the template. Through fastp at Q25 and MiXCR, TCRdb rebuilt clones from the public reads, retaining in-frame beta chains. Each CDR3 protein appears once, grouped with its most common genes and DNA. For this sample there are about half a million distinct CDR3 sequences; approximately 32% appear just once. Roughly 0.8% of the sample belongs to the ten largest clones. Flow cytometry had shown CD8+CD57+ cell expansion in the patients selected for sequencing. The source material was sorted CD4+, CD8+, or CD8+CD57+ T cells (not recorded which) from PBMCs. Receptors were obtained from a human donor with aplastic anemia.

This clonotype was detected many times. The CDR3, as DNA: TGTGCCATCATGGGAGACAGGGGTAATAGAGAGGGCTATGGCTACACCTTC. Its translation is CAIMGDRGNREGYGYTF. V usage is TRBV10-3 and J usage is TRBJ1-2; 8 bases align to TRBD1. CDR1 is ENHRY, CDR2 SYGVKD, per germline. The CDR3 has 17 amino acids. J gave up 4 bases and V 7 bases, and 17 bases lay outside the gene matches.

This clonotype was counted ten times or more. The chain is built from TRBV10-3 and TRBJ2-5; D is unclear. Germline CDR1 and CDR2: ENHRY and SYGVKD. Trimming pared 5 bases from V and 2 bases from J, leaving 3 bases between. The CDR3 runs to 11 residues. CDR3 residues: CAISQQETQYF. The CDR3 nucleotides are TGTGCCATCAGTCAACAAGAGACCCAGTACTTC.

V and J are TRBV10-3 and TRBJ1-3; no firm D call. The V and J ends lost 11 bases and 0 bases respectively, with 14 bases between them. The germline gives CDR1 ENHRY, CDR2 SYGVKD. CDR3 length: 14 amino acids. The CDR3 is CAAREASSGNTIYF. The CDR3 region has the DNA TGTGCCGCTCGAGAAGCGTCCTCTGGAAACACCATATATTTT.

The table lists this clonotype with many counts. The chain recombines TRBV2 with TRBJ1-5, with D possibly TRBD1 on 5 matching bases. The CDR3 extends over 13 amino acids. Germline values: CDR1 SNHLY, CDR2 FYNNEI. V was pared by 9 bases and J by 7 bases, with 16 bases between. The CDR3 sequence: CASESRGGQPQHF. The CDR3 nucleotides read TGTGCCAGTGAGAGTAGGGGTGGCCAGCCCCAGCATTTT.

This CDR3 reads CASSKGDRGSYEQYF. The CDR3 nucleotides read TGTGCCAGCAGCAAAGGGGACAGGGGCTCCTACGAGCAGTACTTC. The chain employs TRBV9 and TRBJ2-7; 10 nucleotides align to TRBD1. The CDR3 runs 15 residues. Unmatched junction bases numbered 4, after V lost 4 bases and J lost 0 bases. Germline CDR1 reads SGDLS; CDR2 reads YYNGEE. The variable domain in full, with the rest retrieved from reference TRBV9 and TRBJ2-7, is DSGVTQTPKHLITATGQRVTLRCSPRSGDLSVYWYQQSLDQGLQFLIQYYNGEERAKGNILERFSAQQFPDLHSELNLSSLELGDSALYFCASSKGDRGSYEQYFGPGTRLTVT.

The V call is TRBV5-1, the J call TRBJ2-3; TRBD2 aligns across 9 bases. The CDR3 loop spans 16 amino acids. Losses at the gene ends were 4 bases for V and 4 bases for J; bases not matched to a gene: 10. The germline CDR1 and CDR2 sequences are SGHRS and YFSETQ. In DNA, the CDR3 is TGCGCCAGCAGCACTCTTCCGGGACTAGCTTCAGATACGCAGTATTTT. This codes for CASSTLPGLASDTQYF.

The table lists this clonotype with many counts. The V and J genes are TRBV6-1 and TRBJ1-2; no clear D gene. In germline, CDR1 is MNHNS, CDR2 SASEGT. V was clipped by 8 bases and J by 4 bases, with 20 bases between them. CDR3 length equals 15 residues. The CDR3 sequence is CASAIQPVAGYGYTF. The CDR3 nucleotides are TGTGCCAGCGCAATCCAGCCGGTTGCTGGCTATGGCTACACCTTC.

The CDR3 DNA reads as TGTGCCAGCAGCGCAAACGGGATACACAATGAGCAGTTCTTC. Protein: CASSANGIHNEQFF. This chain joins TRBV7-3 and TRBJ2-1, with a possible D match to TRBD2 (5 bases). Between the trimmed V and J ends, which lost 5 bases and 5 bases, there was a span of 13 bases. CDR3 length: 14 residues. Germline CDR1 SGHTA, CDR2 FQGTGA.

Notes on this clonotype: A single base separates this from a much larger clone, so it may be a read error. The V and J genes are TRBV20-1 and TRBJ1-2, with 7 bases fitting TRBD1. CDR1 is DFQATT and CDR2 is SNEGSKA in the germline V gene (reference sequence). The CDR3 is 14 amino acids. The CDR3 region is CSARDPGTAYGHTF. For the CDR3, the DNA is TGCAGTGCTAGAGACCCGGGGACAGCTTATGGCCACACCTTC.

The chain is built from TRBV5-1 and TRBJ2-7; D is tentatively TRBD1 or TRBD2 (5 bases each). V was pared by 5 bases and J by 2 bases, with 17 bases between. Germline V gene lookup returns CDR1 SGHRS and CDR2 YFSETQ. The CDR3 loop spans 15 amino acids. For the CDR3, the DNA is TGCGCCAGCAGACCGCCTGGTCCGGGGCCCTACGAGCAGTACTTC. Protein: CASRPPGPGPYEQYF.

V is TRBV19 and J is TRBJ2-6; 7 bases match TRBD2. Unmatched junction bases numbered 16, after V lost 5 bases and J lost 6 bases. CDR3 length: 18 amino acids. CDR1 is LNHDA and CDR2 is SQIVND in the germline V gene (reference sequence). Written as DNA, the CDR3 is TGTGCCAGTAGTTTGGGGGGGGGACGTAGGACTCCGGCCAACGTCCTGACTTTC. It translates to CASSLGGGRRTPANVLTF.

This clonotype came up a few times. Written as DNA, the CDR3 is TGTGCCACCAGCAGAGATAGAGGGAGTGGGATTGTAGAGCAGTACTTC. Amino acids: CATSRDRGSGIVEQYF. The chain joins TRBV15 to TRBJ2-7; tentative D call: TRBD2 (5 bases). V was clipped by 0 bases and J by 7 bases, with 19 bases between them. The CDR3 sequence is 16 residues long. Germline assignment: CDR1 LNHNV and CDR2 YYDKDF (reference sequence).

The rearrangement joins TRBV7-8 to TRBJ2-3; TRBD2 matches 8 bases. CDR3 length: 17 residues. Germline-derived CDR1 and CDR2 are SGHVS and FQNEAQ. After removal of 5 bases from V and 10 bases from J, the junction contained 20 bases not matched to a gene. CDR3 sequence reads: CASSGSGVSGTSDAQYF. The CDR3 nucleotides read TGTGCCAGCAGCGGGTCGGGAGTTAGCGGGACATCGGATGCGCAGTATTTT.

This clonotype was seen only a few times. This chain uses TRBV2 with TRBJ1-2, with D unclear. The ends were cut back, 6 bases at V and 7 bases at J, with 15 bases in the middle. From germline, CDR1 is SNHLY and CDR2 FYNNEI. The CDR3 covers 13 residues. The CDR3 region is CASSLKIDPGYTF. Written as DNA, the CDR3 is TGTGCCAGCAGCTTAAAAATCGACCCTGGCTACACCTTC.